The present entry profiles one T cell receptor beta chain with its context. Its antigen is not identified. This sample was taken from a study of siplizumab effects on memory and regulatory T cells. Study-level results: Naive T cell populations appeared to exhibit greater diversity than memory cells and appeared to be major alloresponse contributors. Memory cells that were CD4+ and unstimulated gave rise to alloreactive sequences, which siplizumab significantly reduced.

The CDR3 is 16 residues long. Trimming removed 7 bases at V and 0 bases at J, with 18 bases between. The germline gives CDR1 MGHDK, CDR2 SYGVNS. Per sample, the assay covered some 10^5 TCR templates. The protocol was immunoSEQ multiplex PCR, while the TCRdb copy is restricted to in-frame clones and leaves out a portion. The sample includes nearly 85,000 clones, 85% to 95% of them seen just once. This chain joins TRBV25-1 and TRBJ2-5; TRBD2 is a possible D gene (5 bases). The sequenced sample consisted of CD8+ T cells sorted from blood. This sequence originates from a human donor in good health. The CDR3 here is CASTHTSSEYQETQYF. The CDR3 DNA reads TGTGCCAGCACCCATACTAGTAGCGAGTACCAAGAGACCCAGTACTTC.